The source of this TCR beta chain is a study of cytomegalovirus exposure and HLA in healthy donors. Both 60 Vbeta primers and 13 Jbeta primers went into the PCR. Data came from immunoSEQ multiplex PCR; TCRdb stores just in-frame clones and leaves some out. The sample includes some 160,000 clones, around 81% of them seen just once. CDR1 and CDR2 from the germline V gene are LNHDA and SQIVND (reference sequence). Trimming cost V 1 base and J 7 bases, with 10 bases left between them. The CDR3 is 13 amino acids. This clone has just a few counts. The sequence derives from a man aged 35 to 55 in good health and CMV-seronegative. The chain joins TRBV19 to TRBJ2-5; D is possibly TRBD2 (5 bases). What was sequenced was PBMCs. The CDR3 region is CASSIGAAGTQYF. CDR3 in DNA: TGTGCCAGTAGTATAGGGGCGGCGGGGACCCAGTACTTC.